These 5 T cell receptor beta chains originate from one sample sequenced in a study of blood T cells in healthy people across ages. Next came a second PCR, run for about 6 to 12 cycles, which used a sample-barcoded 5' primer along with a J-beta primer mix. TCRdb ran MiXCR on the 5' RACE reads and lists one entry per CDR3 protein. The sample holds about 1.8 million distinct CDR3 sequences, less than 50% seen once. The sample comprised blood. The origin of the receptors is a woman aged 40 to 49 in good health.

This clonotype was found a few times. The rearrangement uses TRBV6-5 and TRBJ2-3, with 9 bases matching TRBD1. The V segment lost 0 bases and the J segment 5 bases; nucleotides outside the gene matches: 3. The CDR3 extends over 15 amino acids. Germline lookup yields CDR1 MNHEY and CDR2 SVGAGI. CDR3 loop: CASSYSGQGGDTQYF. The DNA of the CDR3 is TGTGCCAGCAGTTACTCGGGACAGGGAGGAGATACGCAGTATTTT.

V is TRBV18 and J is TRBJ1-2, with 10 nucleotides matching TRBD1. This CDR3 spans 15 amino acids. V gave up 4 bases and J gave up 5 bases; unmatched junction bases: 7. The V gene's germline CDR1 is KGHSH and CDR2 LQKENI. CDR3 sequence reads: CASSHGQGDWYGYTF. Here the CDR3 DNA reads TGTGCCAGCTCACACGGACAGGGGGATTGGTATGGCTACACCTTC.

V gene TRBV12-3 or TRBV12-4 combines with J gene TRBJ1-1; 12 nucleotides align to TRBD1. CDR3 length equals 16 residues. Germline trimming cut 6 bases from V and 4 bases from J; bases unmatched to any gene: 9. CDR3 in amino acids: CASSYRRDRGRTEAFF. As DNA, the CDR3 is TGTGCCAGCAGCTACCGCCGGGACAGGGGGCGCACTGAAGCTTTCTTT.

Note on this clonotype: A much larger clone differs by one base, so this may be a read error. This sequence joins TRBV2 and TRBJ2-5; D remains unclear. Trimming left V 4 bases short and J 2 bases short, with 11 bases between. The germline gives CDR1 SNHLY, CDR2 FYNNEI. This CDR3 contains 14 residues. This CDR3 is CASSGSRRQETQYF. CDR3 nucleotide sequence: TGTGCCAGCAGTGGGAGCAGGCGACAAGAGACCCAGTACTTC.

The rearrangement uses TRBV4-2 and TRBJ1-2; a weak D match, TRBD1 (5 bases). Germline V lookup: CDR1 LGHNA, CDR2 YNFKEQ. The CDR3 is made up of 16 amino acids. Trimming stripped 0 bases from V and 1 base from J, with 12 bases between. The chain's CDR3 is CASSQDSAGVNYGYTF. For the CDR3, the DNA is TGTGCCAGCAGCCAAGATTCGGCGGGGGTTAACTATGGCTACACCTTC.